Included here is one T cell receptor (beta chain) sequence, with context. This entry belongs to a study of patients and donors after allogeneic stem cell transplantation. This CDR3 is 14 amino acids long. V was clipped by 3 bases and J by 6 bases, with 14 bases between them. TCRdb ran MiXCR on the RT-PCR reads and lists one entry per CDR3 protein. This repertoire shows around 200,000 distinct CDR3 sequences, around 41% found once; its top ten account for around 10%. The TCR comes from a human donor who was either an allogeneic HSCT recipient or a stem cell or donor lymphocyte infusion donor (not recorded which). It is not recorded whose cells these are; they may come from a transplant donor. The sample was blood, either unsorted or a sorted T cell fraction (not recorded which). The J gene is TRBJ1-1, the V gene TRBV12-3 or TRBV12-4; unclear D gene. CDR3 DNA: TGTGCCAGCAGTTTTCTCCGGCGCGGACCTGAAGCTTTCTTT. Translation gives CASSFLRRGPEAFF.